This section outlines one T cell receptor (beta chain) sequence together with its context. The antigen is unknown. Amplification targeted TCR beta CDR3 regions from RNA transcripts. TCR CDR3 regions were first amplified by RT-PCR with HTBI primers. TCRdb re-analysed the multiplex PCR reads in MiXCR, keeping a single row per CDR3 protein. This sample yields 500,000 to 550,000 distinct CDR3 sequences, of which 20% are seen a single time; approximately 48% belongs to the top ten. The data derive from a study of T cells in Graves' hyperthyroidism and ophthalmopathy. Study-level results: Blood also held most thyroid clonotypes expanded beyond 0.001.

Sample: blood. The TCR was taken from a middle-aged man with Graves' ophthalmopathy.

The CDR3 region is CASLDRSSSGELFF. The CDR3 bases are TGTGCCAGCCTGGACAGGTCCTCCTCCGGGGAGCTGTTTTTT. The V call is TRBV6-2 or TRBV6-3, the J call TRBJ2-2; 7 nucleotides align to TRBD1. The ends lost 8 bases at V and 6 bases at J; junction bases unmatched: 9. The CDR3 runs 14 residues. In germline, CDR1 is MNHEY, CDR2 SVGEGT.